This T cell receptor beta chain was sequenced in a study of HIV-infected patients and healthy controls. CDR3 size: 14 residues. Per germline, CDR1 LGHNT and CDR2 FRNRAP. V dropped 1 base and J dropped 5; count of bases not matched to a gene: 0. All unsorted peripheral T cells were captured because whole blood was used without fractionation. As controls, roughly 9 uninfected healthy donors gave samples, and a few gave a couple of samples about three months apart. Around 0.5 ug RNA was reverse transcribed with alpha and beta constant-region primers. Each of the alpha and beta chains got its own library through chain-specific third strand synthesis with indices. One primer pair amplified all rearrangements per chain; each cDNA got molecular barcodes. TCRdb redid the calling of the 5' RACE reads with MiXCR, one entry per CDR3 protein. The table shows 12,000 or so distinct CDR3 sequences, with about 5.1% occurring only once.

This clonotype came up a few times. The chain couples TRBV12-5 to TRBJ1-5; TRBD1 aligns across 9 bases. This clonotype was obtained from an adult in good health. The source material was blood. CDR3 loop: CASGLDRGHQPQHF. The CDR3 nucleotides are TGTGCTAGTGGTTTGGACAGGGGGCATCAGCCCCAGCATTTT.